This T cell receptor beta chain was profiled in a study of beta chain features in type 1 diabetes. Study-wide results and caveats: In these data, an HLA type influence on TCRB rearrangement remained unresolved.

About this clone itself: Its target is not known.

V was pared by 2 bases and J by 7 bases, with 25 bases between. The germline V gene encodes CDR1 SGHRS and CDR2 YFSETQ. The CDR3 loop spans 17 amino acids. Reverse transcribing all isolated RNA meant expressed TCRB transcripts were sequenced. The table came from immunoSEQ multiplex PCR; TCRdb's copy has only in-frame clones and leaves some out. The table has about 150,000 clones, 11% seen once. Sorted populations all had greater than 98% purity. Sequencing input: central memory CD4+ T cells from blood. The J gene is TRBJ2-7, the V gene TRBV5-1; D may correspond to TRBD1 or TRBD2 (5 bases each). The sequence derives from a man between 18 and 29 years old in good health. Here the CDR3 reads CASSFLARDGDGEEQYF. In DNA form, the CDR3 reads TGCGCCAGCAGCTTTTTAGCTAGAGATGGGGACGGGGAGGAGCAGTACTTC. The full variable domain, in which reference TRBV5-1 and TRBJ2-7 provide the parts outside the CDR3, is KAGVTQTPRYLIKTRGQQVTLSCSPISGHRSVSWYQQTPGQGLQFLFEYFSETQRNKGNFPGRFSGRQFSNSRSEMNVSTLELGDSALYLCASSFLARDGDGEEQYFGPGTRLTVT.